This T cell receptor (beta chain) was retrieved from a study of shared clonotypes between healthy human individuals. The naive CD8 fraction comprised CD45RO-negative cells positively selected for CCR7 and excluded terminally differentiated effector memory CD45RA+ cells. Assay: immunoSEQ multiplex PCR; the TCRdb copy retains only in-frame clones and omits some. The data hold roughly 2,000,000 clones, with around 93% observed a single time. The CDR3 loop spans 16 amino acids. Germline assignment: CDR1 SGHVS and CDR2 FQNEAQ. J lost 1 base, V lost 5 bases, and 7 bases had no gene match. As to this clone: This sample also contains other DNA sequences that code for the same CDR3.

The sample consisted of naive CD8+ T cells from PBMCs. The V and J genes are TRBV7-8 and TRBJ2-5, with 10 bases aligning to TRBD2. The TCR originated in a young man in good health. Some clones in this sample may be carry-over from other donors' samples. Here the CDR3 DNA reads TGTGCCAGCAGCCCCCGACTAGCGGGTGTCCAAGAGACCCAGTACTTC. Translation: CASSPRLAGVQETQYF.